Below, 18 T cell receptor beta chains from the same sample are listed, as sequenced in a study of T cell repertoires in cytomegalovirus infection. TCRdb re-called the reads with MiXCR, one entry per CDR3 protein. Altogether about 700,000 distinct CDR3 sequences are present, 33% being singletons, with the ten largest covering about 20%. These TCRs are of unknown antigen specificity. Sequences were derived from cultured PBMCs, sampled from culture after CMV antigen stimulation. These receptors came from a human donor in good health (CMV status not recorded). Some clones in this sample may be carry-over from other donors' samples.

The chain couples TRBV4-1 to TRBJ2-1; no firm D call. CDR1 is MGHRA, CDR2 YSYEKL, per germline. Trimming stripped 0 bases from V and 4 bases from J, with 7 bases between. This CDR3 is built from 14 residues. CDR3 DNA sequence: TGCGCCAGCAGCCAAGATAGGATGTACAATGAGCAGTTCTTC. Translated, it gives CASSQDRMYNEQFF.

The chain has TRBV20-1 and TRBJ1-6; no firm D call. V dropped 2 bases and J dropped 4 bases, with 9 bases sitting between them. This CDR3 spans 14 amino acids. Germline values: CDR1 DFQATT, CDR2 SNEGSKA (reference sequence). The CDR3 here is CSARRATYNSPLHF. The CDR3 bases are TGCAGTGCTAGACGGGCAACTTATAATTCACCCCTCCACTTT.

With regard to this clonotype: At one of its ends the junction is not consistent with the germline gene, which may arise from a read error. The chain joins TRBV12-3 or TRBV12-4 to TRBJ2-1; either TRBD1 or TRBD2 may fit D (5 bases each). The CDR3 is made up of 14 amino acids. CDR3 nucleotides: TGTGCCAGCAGCAGGGAGATCTCCTACAATGAGCTGTTCTTC. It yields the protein CASSREISYNELFF.

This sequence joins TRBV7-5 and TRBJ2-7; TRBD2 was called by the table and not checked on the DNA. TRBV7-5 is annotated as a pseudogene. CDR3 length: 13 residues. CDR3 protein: CLPPAGEAYEQYF. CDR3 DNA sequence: TGCCTCCCCCCAGCGGGGGAGGCCTACGAGCAGTACTTC.

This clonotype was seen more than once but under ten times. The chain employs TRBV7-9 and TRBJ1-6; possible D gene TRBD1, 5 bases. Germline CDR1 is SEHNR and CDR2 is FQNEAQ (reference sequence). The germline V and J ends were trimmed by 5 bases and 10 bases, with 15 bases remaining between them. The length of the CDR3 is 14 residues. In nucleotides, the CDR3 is TGTGCCAGCAGCCTCTCGGGACTGAGATCACCCCTCCACTTT. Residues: CASSLSGLRSPLHF.

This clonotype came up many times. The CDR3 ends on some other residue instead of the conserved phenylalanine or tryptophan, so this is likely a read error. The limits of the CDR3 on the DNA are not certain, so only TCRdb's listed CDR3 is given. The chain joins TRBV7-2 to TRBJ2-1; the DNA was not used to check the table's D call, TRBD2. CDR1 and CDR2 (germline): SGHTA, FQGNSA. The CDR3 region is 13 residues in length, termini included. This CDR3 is CASSLNEGGGEEI.

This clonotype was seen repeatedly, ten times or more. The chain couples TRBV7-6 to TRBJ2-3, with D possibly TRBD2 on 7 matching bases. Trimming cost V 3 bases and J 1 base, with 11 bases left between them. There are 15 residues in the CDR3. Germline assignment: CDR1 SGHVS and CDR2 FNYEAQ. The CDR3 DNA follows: TGTGCCAGCAGCTTTGGGGGGGCCGGCACAGATACGCAGTATTTT. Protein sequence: CASSFGGAGTDTQYF.

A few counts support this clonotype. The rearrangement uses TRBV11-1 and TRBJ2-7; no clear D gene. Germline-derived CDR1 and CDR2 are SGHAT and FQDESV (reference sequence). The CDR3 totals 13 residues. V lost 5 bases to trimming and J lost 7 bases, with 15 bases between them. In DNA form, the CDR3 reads TGTGCCAGCAGCCCAACTCGAATGCTGGAGCAGTACTTC. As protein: CASSPTRMLEQYF.

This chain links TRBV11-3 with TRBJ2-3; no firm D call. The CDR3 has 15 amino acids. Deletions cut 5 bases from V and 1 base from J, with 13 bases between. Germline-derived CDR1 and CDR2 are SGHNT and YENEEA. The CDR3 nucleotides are TGTGCCAGCAGCCTCGGATTCGTCGGCACAGATACGCAGTATTTT. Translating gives CASSLGFVGTDTQYF.

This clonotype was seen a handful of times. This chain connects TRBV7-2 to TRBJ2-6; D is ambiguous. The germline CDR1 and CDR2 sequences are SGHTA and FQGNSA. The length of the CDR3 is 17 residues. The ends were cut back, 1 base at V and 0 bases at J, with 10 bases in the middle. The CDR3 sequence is CASSLVWWSSGANVLTF. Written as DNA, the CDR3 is TGTGCCAGCAGCTTAGTATGGTGGAGCTCTGGGGCCAACGTCCTGACTTTC. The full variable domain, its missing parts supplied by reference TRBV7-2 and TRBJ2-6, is GAGVSQSPSNKVTEKGKDVELRCDPISGHTALYWYRQSLGQGLEFLIYFQGNSAPDKSGLPSDRFSAERTGGSVSTLTIQRTQQEDSAVYLCASSLVWWSSGANVLTFGAGSRLTVL.

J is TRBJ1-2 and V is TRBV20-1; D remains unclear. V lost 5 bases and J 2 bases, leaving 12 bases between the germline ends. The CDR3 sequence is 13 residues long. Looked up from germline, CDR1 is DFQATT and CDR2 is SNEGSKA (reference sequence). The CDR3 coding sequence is TGCAGTGCTTCGCCCCCAGAGAACTATGGCTACACCTTC. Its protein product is CSASPPENYGYTF.

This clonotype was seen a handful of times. The CDR3 DNA is TGTGCCAGCAGCTTAAGGTCAGGCTACAACTATGGCTACACCTTC. It yields the protein CASSLRSGYNYGYTF. The V and J genes are TRBV7-2 and TRBJ1-2, with D uncertain. Trimming took off 2 bases at V and 2 bases at J, with 12 bases between the two ends. The CDR3 loop spans 15 amino acids. Germline CDR1 SGHTA, CDR2 FQGNSA.

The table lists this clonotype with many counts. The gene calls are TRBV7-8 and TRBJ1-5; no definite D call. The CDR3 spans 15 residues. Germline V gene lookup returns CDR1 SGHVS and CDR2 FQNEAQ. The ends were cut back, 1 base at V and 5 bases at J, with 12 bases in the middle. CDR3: CASSLGAEGHQPQHF. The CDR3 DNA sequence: TGTGCCAGCAGCTTAGGGGCAGAGGGCCATCAGCCCCAGCATTTT.

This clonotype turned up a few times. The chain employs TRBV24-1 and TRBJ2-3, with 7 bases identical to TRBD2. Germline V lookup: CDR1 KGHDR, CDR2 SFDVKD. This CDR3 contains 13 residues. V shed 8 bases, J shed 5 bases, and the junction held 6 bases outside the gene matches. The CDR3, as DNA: TGTGCCACCATGGGAGGGGTGGTAGATACGCAGTATTTT. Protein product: CATMGGVVDTQYF.

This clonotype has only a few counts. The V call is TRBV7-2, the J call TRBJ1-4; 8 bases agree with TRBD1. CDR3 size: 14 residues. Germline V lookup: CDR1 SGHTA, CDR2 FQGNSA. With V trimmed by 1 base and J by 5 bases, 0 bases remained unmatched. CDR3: CASSLGTGNEKLFF. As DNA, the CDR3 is TGTGCCAGCAGCTTAGGGACAGGGAATGAAAAACTGTTTTTT.

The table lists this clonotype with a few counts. The CDR3 DNA follows: TGTGCCATCAGTGAACAACAGGTGATGACCTACAATGAGCAGTTCTTC. This codes for CAISEQQVMTYNEQFF. The rearrangement joins TRBV10-3 to TRBJ2-1; perhaps TRBD1 as D (5 bases). There are 16 residues in the CDR3. CDR1 is ENHRY, CDR2 SYGVKD, per germline. V was shortened by 3 bases and J by 2 bases, with 14 bases between the two germline ends.

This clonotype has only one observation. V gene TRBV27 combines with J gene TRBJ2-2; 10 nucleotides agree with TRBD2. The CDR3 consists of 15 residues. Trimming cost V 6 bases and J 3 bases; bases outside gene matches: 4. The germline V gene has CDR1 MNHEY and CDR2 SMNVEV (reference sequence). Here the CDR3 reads CASSKREGYTGELFF. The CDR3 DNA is TGTGCCAGCAGCAAGCGGGAGGGATACACCGGGGAGCTGTTTTTT.

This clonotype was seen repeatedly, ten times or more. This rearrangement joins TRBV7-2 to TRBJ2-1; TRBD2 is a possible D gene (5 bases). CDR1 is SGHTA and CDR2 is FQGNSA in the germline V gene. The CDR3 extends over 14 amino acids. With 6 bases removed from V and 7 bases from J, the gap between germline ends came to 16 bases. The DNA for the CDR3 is TGTGCCAGCAGGATTAGCGACCCCGGTAATGAGCAGTTCTTC. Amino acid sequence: CASRISDPGNEQFF.